This T cell receptor (beta chain) is from a study of beta chain features in type 1 diabetes. Trimming took 6 bases from V and 3 from J; bases not matched to a gene: 3. There are 14 residues in the CDR3. Germline V lookup: CDR1 MNHEY, CDR2 SVGAGI. All of the isolated RNA was reverse transcribed, so expressed TCRB transcripts were sequenced. Assay used: immunoSEQ multiplex PCR; TCRdb lists only in-frame clones, some missing. The profile shows approximately 250,000 clones, roughly a tenth of them singletons. Overall study results and limits: Shorter TCRB CDR3s, moderately but significantly so, marked every one of the four CD4+ subsets in Type 1 diabetes patients.

As regards this clone: The antigen remains unidentified.

The rearrangement joins TRBV6-5 to TRBJ2-5; 11 bases line up with TRBD2. The specimen sequenced was naive CD4+ T cells from blood. This TCR derives from a young man with type 1 diabetes. The CDR3 spells CASSLGLAEETQYF. The CDR3, as DNA: TGTGCCAGCAGCCTGGGACTAGCGGAAGAGACCCAGTACTTC.